This T cell receptor beta chain was documented in a study of blood T cell repertoires in COVID-19. The participants were between roughly 18 and 100 years old and came from 24 US areas. Cohort 3 donors were reported recovered after two negative PCRs, clearance, or symptom resolution. The CDR3 has 14 amino acids. The V and J ends lost 2 bases and 4 bases respectively, with 12 bases between them. Germline V gene sequence: CDR1 MDHEN, CDR2 SYDVKM. Profiled with immunoSEQ multiplex PCR; TCRdb holds only in-frame clones, not every one. The sample carries more than 250,000 clones, around 85% recorded once. Sequencing was performed on PBMCs or T cells enriched from blood (not recorded which). The sequence derives from a woman in her thirties or forties who had recovered from COVID-19. The J gene is TRBJ2-7, the V gene TRBV28; a weak D match, TRBD2 (5 bases). CDR3 amino acids: CASSLHTPGYEQYF. The CDR3 DNA sequence: TGTGCCAGCAGTTTACATACTCCGGGGTACGAGCAGTACTTC.